Listed here is a single TCR beta chain. What it recognizes is unknown. This sample was included in a study of T cells in Graves' hyperthyroidism and ophthalmopathy. The investigators amplified TCR beta CDR3 regions from RNA transcripts. TCR CDR3 underwent first-round RT-PCR with the HTBI primer set. TCRdb ran MiXCR on the multiplex PCR reads and lists one entry per CDR3 protein. The sample records hundreds of thousands of distinct CDR3 sequences, roughly 45% being singletons. Patients were excluded for uncontrolled infection, other autoimmune disease, pregnancy or lactation. General study results and limits: Ophthalmopathy was told apart from stable hyperthyroidism by a 13 V-J model. Within blood appeared most thyroid clonotypes that had expanded above 0.001. Ophthalmopathy was identified by the model a median around 6.3 months ahead of onset.

The V gene lost 0 bases and the J gene lost 8 bases, with 15 bases spanning the gap. Germline assignment: CDR1 SGDLS and CDR2 YYNGEE. This CDR3 spans 16 amino acids. This receptor was obtained from an adult man with Graves' disease, either hyperthyroidism or ophthalmopathy (not recorded which). The specimen sequenced was peripheral blood or thyroid tissue (not recorded which). The chain employs TRBV9 and TRBJ1-6; no definite D call. The DNA of the CDR3 is TGTGCCAGCAGCGTAGGCCCCGGCTTCTGGGATTCACCCCTCCACTTT. Its translation is CASSVGPGFWDSPLHF. Full variable domain (outside the CDR3, taken from reference TRBV9 and TRBJ1-6): DSGVTQTPKHLITATGQRVTLRCSPRSGDLSVYWYQQSLDQGLQFLIQYYNGEERAKGNILERFSAQQFPDLHSELNLSSLELGDSALYFCASSVGPGFWDSPLHFGNGTRLTVT.